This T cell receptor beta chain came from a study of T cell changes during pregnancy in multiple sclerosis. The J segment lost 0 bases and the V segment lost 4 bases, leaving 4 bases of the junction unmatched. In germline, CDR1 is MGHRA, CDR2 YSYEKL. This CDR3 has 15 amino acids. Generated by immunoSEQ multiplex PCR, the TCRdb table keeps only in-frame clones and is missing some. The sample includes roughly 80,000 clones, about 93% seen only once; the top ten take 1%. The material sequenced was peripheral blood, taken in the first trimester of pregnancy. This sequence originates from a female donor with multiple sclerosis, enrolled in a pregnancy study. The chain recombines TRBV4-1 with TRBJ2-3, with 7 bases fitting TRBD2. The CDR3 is CASSLERGSTDTQYF. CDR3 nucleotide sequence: TGCGCCAGCAGCCTTGAGCGGGGCAGCACAGATACGCAGTATTTT.